The rows below give T cell receptor beta chains drawn from one sample of a study of blood T cell repertoires in COVID-19. Some clones are missing from TCRdb's copy, which holds only in-frame ones; the method was immunoSEQ multiplex PCR. The sample contains about 240,000 clones, 86% of which appear only once. The sample consisted of peripheral blood. The receptor set was obtained from a man between 60 and 75 years old with acute or convalescent COVID-19. Each CDR3 is given with its conserved first and last residue. Fields, in order: J gene, D gene, clone size, V gene, CDR3 DNA, CDR3 protein. D genes are given only for firm matches. Expanded clones get a size class; other rows say once, few or many, or leave the size out.

J: TRBJ2-1
D: TRBD2
size: .
V: TRBV7-8
DNA: TGTGCCAGCAGCTTAGCCGGGACTAGCGTCGGCCATGAGCAGTTCTTC
CDR3: CASSLAGTSVGHEQFF

J: TRBJ2-4
D: .
size: .
V: TRBV5-4
DNA: TGTGCCAGCAGCCTCCGGGACACCTTAGCCAAAAACATTCAGTACTTC
CDR3: CASSLRDTLAKNIQYF

J: TRBJ1-2
D: TRBD1
size: .
V: TRBV19
DNA: TGTGCCAGTATTGACAGGGGGTCTAACTATGGCTACACCTTC
CDR3: CASIDRGSNYGYTF

J: TRBJ2-4
D: TRBD1
size: .
V: TRBV3-1/TRBV3-2
DNA: TGTGCCAGCAGCCCCCGGGGGACAGGATCCGGAGACATTCAGTACTTC
CDR3: CASSPRGTGSGDIQYF

J: TRBJ2-6
D: .
size: few
V: TRBV18
DNA: TGTGCCAGCTCACCGTCAACCATAATACACAGCTCTGGGGCCAACGTCCTGACTTTC
CDR3: CASSPSTIIHSSGANVLTF

J: TRBJ2-6
D: .
size: .
V: TRBV5-8
DNA: TGTGCCAGCAGCTCGACAGGTTTGGCCAACGTCCTGACTTTC
CDR3: CASSSTGLANVLTF

J: TRBJ1-2
D: TRBD1
size: few
V: TRBV6-4
DNA: TGTGCCAGCAGGGTACAGGGGGGCACCGGTGGCTACACCTTC
CDR3: CASRVQGGTGGYTF

J: TRBJ1-5
D: .
size: .
V: TRBV18
DNA: TGTGCCAGCTCACCCTCTCAGGCGAATCAGCCCCAGCATTTT
CDR3: CASSPSQANQPQHF

J: TRBJ1-3
D: TRBD1
size: .
V: TRBV19
DNA: TGTGCCAGCGCACCTGACAGGGAACCTGGAAACACCATATATTTT
CDR3: CASAPDREPGNTIYF

J: TRBJ1-1
D: TRBD1
size: .
V: TRBV29-1
DNA: TGCAGCGGAGGGGGCGCGAACACTGAAGCTTTCTTT
CDR3: CSGGGANTEAFF

J: TRBJ2-2
D: .
size: .
V: TRBV24-1
DNA: TGTGCCAGTACAGGCCGGGCCGGGGAGCTGTTTTTT
CDR3: CASTGRAGELFF

J: TRBJ2-6
D: TRBD1
size: .
V: TRBV5-5
DNA: TGTGCCAGCAGCTTGGTCGGCAGGGGGAGAGCTGGGGCCAACGTCCTGACTTTC
CDR3: CASSLVGRGRAGANVLTF

J: TRBJ1-2
D: .
size: .
V: TRBV10-3
DNA: TGTGCCACCAAAGGGGGATTGGACTATGGCTACACCTTC
CDR3: CATKGGLDYGYTF

J: TRBJ1-5
D: .
size: .
V: TRBV10-3
DNA: TGTGCCATCAGTGAAAGAGGAAGTTTAAATCAGCCCCAGCATTTT
CDR3: CAISERGSLNQPQHF

J: TRBJ1-5
D: TRBD1
size: .
V: TRBV6-6
DNA: TGTGCCAGCAGTCGCGGGACAGGGGGCAGGAGCAATCAGCCCCAGCATTTT
CDR3: CASSRGTGGRSNQPQHF

J: TRBJ2-3
D: TRBD1
size: once
V: TRBV7-9
DNA: TGTGCCAGCAGCTTAGACAGGGGAACAGATACGCAGTATTTT
CDR3: CASSLDRGTDTQYF

J: TRBJ1-2
D: .
size: .
V: TRBV18
DNA: TGTGCCAGCTCACCACAGGAGGGAGGCTACACCTTC
CDR3: CASSPQEGGYTF

J: TRBJ2-1
D: TRBD2
size: .
V: TRBV5-1
DNA: TGCGCCAGCAGCTTGGGCGGACTAGCGGGGAACATCGATGAGCAGTTCTTC
CDR3: CASSLGGLAGNIDEQFF

J: TRBJ2-5
D: .
size: .
V: TRBV11-3
DNA: TGTGCCAGCAGCTTCAGACAGGACCAAGAGACCCAGTACTTC
CDR3: CASSFRQDQETQYF

J: TRBJ2-7
D: .
size: .
V: TRBV2
DNA: TGTGCCAGCAGCGCCAGGGATTCCGACGAGCAGTACTTC
CDR3: CASSARDSDEQYF

J: TRBJ2-5
D: TRBD1
size: few
V: TRBV19
DNA: TGTGCCACCTTAGACAGGGGAGGTCGGGAAGAGACCCAGTACTTC
CDR3: CATLDRGGREETQYF

J: TRBJ2-5
D: .
size: few
V: TRBV11-2
DNA: TGTGCCAGCAGCTTGACTAGAGGGGAGACCCAGTACTTC
CDR3: CASSLTRGETQYF

J: TRBJ2-5
D: .
size: .
V: TRBV6-2/TRBV6-3
DNA: TGTGCCAGCAGTTCGTCAGGGCCCCCCGGTGAGACCCAGTACTTC
CDR3: CASSSSGPPGETQYF

J: TRBJ2-7
D: .
size: .
V: TRBV19
DNA: TGTGCCAGTAGCGCCCAGGGGAAGGGCTACGAGCAGTACTTC
CDR3: CASSAQGKGYEQYF

J: TRBJ2-7
D: .
size: few
V: TRBV28
DNA: TGTGCCAGCAGTACCGCACACCCAGCGGCGATTAGCTCCTACGAGCAGTACTTC
CDR3: CASSTAHPAAISSYEQYF

J: TRBJ1-2
D: .
size: .
V: TRBV6-5
DNA: TGTGCCAGCAGAGTTCAGGGGACGGATGGCTACACCTTC
CDR3: CASRVQGTDGYTF

J: TRBJ1-1
D: TRBD1
size: .
V: TRBV7-2
DNA: TGTGCCAGCAGCCCCAGACAGGGGAACACTGAAGCTTTCTTT
CDR3: CASSPRQGNTEAFF

J: TRBJ2-7
D: TRBD2
size: .
V: TRBV4-2
DNA: TGTGCCAGCAGCCATTTGGGACTAGCGGGAGACTACGAGCAGTACTTC
CDR3: CASSHLGLAGDYEQYF

J: TRBJ2-1
D: TRBD1
size: .
V: TRBV7-3
DNA: TGTGCCAGCAGTCGTCAGGGACAGGGGTACAATGAGCAGTTCTTC
CDR3: CASSRQGQGYNEQFF

J: TRBJ1-5
D: TRBD1
size: .
V: TRBV19
DNA: TGTGCCAGTAGTATTTATTTCGGGACAGGGAATCAGCCCCAGCATTTT
CDR3: CASSIYFGTGNQPQHF

J: TRBJ2-2
D: TRBD2
size: once
V: TRBV25-1
DNA: TGTGCCAGCAGTGAATCGACTAGCGGGAGGGCTGGGGGCGGGGAGCTGTTTTTT
CDR3: CASSESTSGRAGGGELFF

J: TRBJ1-1
D: .
size: .
V: TRBV9
DNA: TGTGCCAGCAGCACCCCCTCCGGAGCCGCGAACACTGAAGCTTTCTTT
CDR3: CASSTPSGAANTEAFF

J: TRBJ2-5
D: TRBD2
size: once
V: TRBV11-2
DNA: TGTGCCAGCAGCCCAGGCGGGAGACAAGAGACCCAGTACTTC
CDR3: CASSPGGRQETQYF

J: TRBJ2-2
D: .
size: few
V: TRBV9
DNA: TGTGCCAGCAGCGTGGGGGGTTGGCGTGAGCTGTTTTTT
CDR3: CASSVGGWRELFF

J: TRBJ1-1
D: .
size: few
V: TRBV3-1/TRBV3-2
DNA: TGTGCCAGCAGATCCAAAGATAAGGGGGGGCAGGCTTTCTTT
CDR3: CASRSKDKGGQAFF

J: TRBJ2-5
D: TRBD2
size: .
V: TRBV3-1/TRBV3-2
DNA: TGTGCCAGCAGCCAAGGACCTAGCGGGCAAGAGACCCAGTACTTC
CDR3: CASSQGPSGQETQYF

J: TRBJ1-2
D: TRBD1
size: few
V: TRBV5-6
DNA: TGTGCCAGCAGCCTCGACAGGGCACAAGGCTACACCTTC
CDR3: CASSLDRAQGYTF

J: TRBJ2-7
D: TRBD2
size: .
V: TRBV27
DNA: TGTGCCAGCAGTCCACCTAGCGGGAGGGCCGGGTACGAGCAGTACTTC
CDR3: CASSPPSGRAGYEQYF

J: TRBJ1-4
D: .
size: .
V: TRBV11-2
DNA: TGTGCCAGCAGCTTAATATCCGGGACTGGTCTTAGCGTTTTT
CDR3: CASSLISGTGLSVF

J: TRBJ2-5
D: .
size: .
V: TRBV6-2/TRBV6-3
DNA: TGTGCCAGCAGTCCCGGCAGGGTAGGGGTAGAGACCCAGTACTTC
CDR3: CASSPGRVGVETQYF